This entry is about one T cell receptor (beta chain). Antigen unknown. Execution of the assay was at deep level. Measured with immunoSEQ multiplex PCR; TCRdb has only the in-frame clones, and not every one. The table lists hundreds of thousands of clones, approximately 73% of them singletons. All the donors were Caucasian adults who lived in Nashville, Tennessee. Partitioning of CD4+ cells yielded a CD45RA+ naive subset and a CD45RA-negative memory subset. The data originate from a study of shared clonotypes between healthy human individuals. Whole-study results and caveats: Compared with clonotypes that all four donors shared, non-shared clonotypes had lower generation probabilities.

Sample: memory CD4+ T cells sorted from blood. Stated subset: CD45RA-negative fraction. The TCR was taken from a woman aged 30 to 39 in good health.

The CDR3 spells CASTPVAGLNTGELFF. CDR3 DNA sequence: TGTGCCAGCACCCCCGTGGCAGGTCTGAACACCGGGGAGCTGTTTTTT. The chain is built from TRBV28 and TRBJ2-2; the D is unclear. The germline V gene has CDR1 MDHEN and CDR2 SYDVKM. Between the trimmed V and J ends, which lost 7 bases and 1 base, there was a span of 16 bases. There are 16 residues in the CDR3. The full variable domain, completed using reference TRBV28 and TRBJ2-2, is DVKVTQSSRYLVKRTGEKVFLECVQDMDHENMFWYRQDPGLGLRLIYFSYDVKMKEKGDIPEGYSVSREKKERFSLILESASTNQTSMYLCASTPVAGLNTGELFFGEGSRLTVL.